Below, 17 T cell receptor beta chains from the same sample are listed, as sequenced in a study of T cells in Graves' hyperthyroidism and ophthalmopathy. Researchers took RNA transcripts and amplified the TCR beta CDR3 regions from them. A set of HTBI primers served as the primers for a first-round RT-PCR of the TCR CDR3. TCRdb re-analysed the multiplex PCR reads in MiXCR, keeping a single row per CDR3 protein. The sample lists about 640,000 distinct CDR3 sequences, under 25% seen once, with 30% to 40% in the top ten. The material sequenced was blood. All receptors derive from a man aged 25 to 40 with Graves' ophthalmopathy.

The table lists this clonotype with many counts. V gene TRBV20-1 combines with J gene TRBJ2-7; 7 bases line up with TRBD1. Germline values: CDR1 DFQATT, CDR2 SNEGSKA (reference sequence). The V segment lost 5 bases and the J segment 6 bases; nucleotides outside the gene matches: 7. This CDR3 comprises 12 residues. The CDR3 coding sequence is TGCAGTGCTCTGTACAGGGGAGCCGAGCAGTACTTC. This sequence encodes CSALYRGAEQYF.

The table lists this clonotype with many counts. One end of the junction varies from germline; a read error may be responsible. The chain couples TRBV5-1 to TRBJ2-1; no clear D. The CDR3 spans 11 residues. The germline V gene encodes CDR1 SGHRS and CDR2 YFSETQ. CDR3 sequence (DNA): TGTGCCAGCAGCTTATCCAATGAGCAGTTCTTC. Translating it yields CASSLSNEQFF.

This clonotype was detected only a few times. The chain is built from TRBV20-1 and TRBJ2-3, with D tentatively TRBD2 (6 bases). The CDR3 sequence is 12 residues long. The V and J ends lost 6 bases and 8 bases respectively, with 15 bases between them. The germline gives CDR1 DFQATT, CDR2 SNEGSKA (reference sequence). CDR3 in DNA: TGCAGTGCAACCCCGGGACTGGCTACGCAGTATTTT. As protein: CSATPGLATQYF.

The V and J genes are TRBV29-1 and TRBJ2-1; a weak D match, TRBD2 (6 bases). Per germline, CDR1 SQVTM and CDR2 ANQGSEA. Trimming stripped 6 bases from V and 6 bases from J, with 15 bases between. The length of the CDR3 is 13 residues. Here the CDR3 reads CSVDRDSINEQFF. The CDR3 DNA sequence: TGCAGCGTGGACCGGGACTCTATCAATGAGCAGTTCTTC.

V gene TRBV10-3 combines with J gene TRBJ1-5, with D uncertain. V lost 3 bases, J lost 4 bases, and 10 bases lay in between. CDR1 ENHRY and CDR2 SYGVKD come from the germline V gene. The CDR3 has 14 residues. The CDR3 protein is CAISDGILNQPQHF. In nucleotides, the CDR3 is TGTGCCATCAGTGATGGAATACTGAATCAGCCCCAGCATTTT.

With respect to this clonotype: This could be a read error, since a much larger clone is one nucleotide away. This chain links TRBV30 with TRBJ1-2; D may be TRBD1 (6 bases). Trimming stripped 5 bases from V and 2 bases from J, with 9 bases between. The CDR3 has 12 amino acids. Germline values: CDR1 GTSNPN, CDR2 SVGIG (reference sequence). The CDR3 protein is CAWGQNNYGYTF. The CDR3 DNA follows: TGTGCCTGGGGACAGAACAACTATGGCTACACCTTC.

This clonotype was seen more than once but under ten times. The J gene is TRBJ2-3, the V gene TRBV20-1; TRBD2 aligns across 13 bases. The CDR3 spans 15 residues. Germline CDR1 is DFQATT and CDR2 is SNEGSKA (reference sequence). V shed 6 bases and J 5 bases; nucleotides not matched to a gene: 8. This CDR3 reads CSATTSGRLGDTQYF. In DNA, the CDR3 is TGCAGTGCAACGACTAGCGGGAGGTTAGGAGATACGCAGTATTTT.

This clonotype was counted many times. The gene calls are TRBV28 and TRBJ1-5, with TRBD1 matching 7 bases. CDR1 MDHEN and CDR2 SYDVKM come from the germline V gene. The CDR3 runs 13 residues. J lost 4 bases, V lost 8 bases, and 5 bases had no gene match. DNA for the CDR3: TGTGCCAGCCCGACAGGGCAAAATCAGCCCCAGCATTTT. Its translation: CASPTGQNQPQHF.

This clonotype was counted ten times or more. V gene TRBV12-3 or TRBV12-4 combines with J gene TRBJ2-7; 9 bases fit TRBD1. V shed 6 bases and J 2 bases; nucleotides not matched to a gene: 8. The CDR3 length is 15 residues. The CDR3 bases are TGTGCCAGCAGCCCCGGACAGGGGTGGACCTACGAGCAGTACTTC. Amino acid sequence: CASSPGQGWTYEQYF.

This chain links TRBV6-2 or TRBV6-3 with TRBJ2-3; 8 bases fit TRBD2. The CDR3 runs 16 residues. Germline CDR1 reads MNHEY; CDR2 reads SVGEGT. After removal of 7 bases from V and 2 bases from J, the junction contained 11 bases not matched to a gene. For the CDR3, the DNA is TGTGCCAGCATCGAGGCGGCGGGAGGATCCACAGATACGCAGTATTTT. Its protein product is CASIEAAGGSTDTQYF.

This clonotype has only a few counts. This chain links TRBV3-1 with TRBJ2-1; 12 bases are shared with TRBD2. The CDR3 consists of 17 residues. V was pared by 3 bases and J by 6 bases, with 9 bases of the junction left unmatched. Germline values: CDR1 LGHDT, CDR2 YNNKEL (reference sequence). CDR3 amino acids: CASSQALAGGPGNEQFF. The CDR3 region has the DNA TGTGCCAGCAGCCAGGCCCTAGCGGGAGGGCCGGGCAATGAGCAGTTCTTC.

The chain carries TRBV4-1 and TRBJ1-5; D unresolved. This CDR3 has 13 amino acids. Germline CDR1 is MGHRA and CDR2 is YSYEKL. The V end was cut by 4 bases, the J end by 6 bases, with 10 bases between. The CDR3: CASSRVIGQPQHF. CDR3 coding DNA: TGCGCCAGCAGCCGAGTCATAGGTCAGCCCCAGCATTTT.

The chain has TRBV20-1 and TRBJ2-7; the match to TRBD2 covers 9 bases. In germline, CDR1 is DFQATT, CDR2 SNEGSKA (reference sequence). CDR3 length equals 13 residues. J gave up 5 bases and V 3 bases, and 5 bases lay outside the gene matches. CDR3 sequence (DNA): TGCAGTGCTAGGGGGACTAGCCCCCACGAGCAGTACTTC. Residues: CSARGTSPHEQYF.

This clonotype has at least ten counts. The CDR3, as DNA: TGTGCCAGCAGTACACCTGGCCTAGTGGGTTCCTACAATGAGCAGTTCTTC. Translated, it gives CASSTPGLVGSYNEQFF. The rearrangement links TRBV2 to TRBJ2-1; D call uncertain. The CDR3 consists of 17 residues. Germline V gene data show CDR1 as SNHLY and CDR2 as FYNNEI. Trimming cost V 5 bases and J 1 base, with 18 bases left between them. Full variable domain (remainder filled in from reference TRBV2 and TRBJ2-1): EPEVTQTPSHQVTQMGQEVILRCVPISNHLYFYWYRQILGQKVEFLVSFYNNEISEKSEIFDDQFSVERPDGSNFTLKIRSTKLEDSAMYFCASSTPGLVGSYNEQFFGPGTRLTVL.

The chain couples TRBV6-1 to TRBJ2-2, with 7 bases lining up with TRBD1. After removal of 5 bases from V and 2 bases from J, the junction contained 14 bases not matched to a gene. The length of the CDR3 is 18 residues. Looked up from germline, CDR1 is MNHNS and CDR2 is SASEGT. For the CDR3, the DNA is TGTGCCAGCAGTCCCCAGCGAGGGGGCTATTTTAACACCGGGGAGCTGTTTTTT. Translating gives CASSPQRGGYFNTGELFF.

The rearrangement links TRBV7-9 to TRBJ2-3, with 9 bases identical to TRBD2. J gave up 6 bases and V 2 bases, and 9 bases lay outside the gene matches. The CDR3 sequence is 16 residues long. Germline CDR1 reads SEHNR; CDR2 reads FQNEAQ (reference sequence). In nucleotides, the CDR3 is TGTGCCAGCAGCTTACCGGCTAGCGGGACCGGGGATACGCAGTATTTT. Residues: CASSLPASGTGDTQYF.

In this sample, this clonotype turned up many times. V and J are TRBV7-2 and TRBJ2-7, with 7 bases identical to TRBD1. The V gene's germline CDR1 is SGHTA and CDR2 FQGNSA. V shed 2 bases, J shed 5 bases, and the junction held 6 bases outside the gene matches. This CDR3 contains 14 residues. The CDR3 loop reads CASSLRQGMDEQYF. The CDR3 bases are TGTGCCAGCAGCTTAAGACAGGGCATGGACGAGCAGTACTTC.